A selection of T cell receptor beta chains follows, all from one sample in a study of neurological immune-mediated disorders. In TCRdb, the 5' RACE reads were re-called with MiXCR into one record per CDR3 protein. Of roughly 100,000 distinct CDR3 sequences listed, about 10% were seen once; the top ten hold approximately 3.1%. The sequenced material came from PBMCs. These TCRs come from a female donor with HTLV-1-associated myelopathy (HAM/TSP). Each CDR3 is given with its conserved first and last residue. The D gene is left open where the match is weak. Only part of the rows carry a size: once, few, many, or a class if the clone is expanded.

few	-	TRBV20-1	TRBJ2-3	TGCAGTGCTAGAGAGAAGCGGACGCAGTATTTT	CSAREKRTQYF
many	-	TRBV12-3/TRBV12-4	TRBJ1-5	TGTGCCAGCAGTTACACGGATAGCAATCAGCCCCAGCATTTT	CASSYTDSNQPQHF
many	-	TRBV27	TRBJ2-1	TGTGCCAGCAGTCCTGCCCTGGGTGTGCAGGGCTTCTACAATGAGCAGTTCTTC	CASSPALGVQGFYNEQFF
many	-	TRBV4-1	TRBJ2-2	TGCGCCAGCGGAAAGGGGGGCGGGGGGAACACCGGGGAGCTGTTTTTT	CASGKGGGGNTGELFF
-	-	TRBV5-1	TRBJ1-1	TGCGCCAGCTTTGCAGGGGTGAACACTGAAGCTTTCTTT	CASFAGVNTEAFF
-	-	TRBV29-1	TRBJ2-3	TGCAGCGTTGCCTTTATGGCAGGGGTGGATACGCAGTATTTT	CSVAFMAGVDTQYF
-	-	TRBV7-6	TRBJ2-7	TGTGCCAGCAGGCAGACCGGGACGAACGAGCAGTACTTC	CASRQTGTNEQYF
many	TRBD1	TRBV20-1	TRBJ2-2	TGCAGTGCTAGAGCCCAGGGGGCCCCGAACACCGGGGAGCTGTTTTTT	CSARAQGAPNTGELFF
many	TRBD1	TRBV6-5	TRBJ1-3	TGTGCCAGCAGCAGCCCGGGACAGGGGGCTGTTGACACCATATATTTT	CASSSPGQGAVDTIYF
many	TRBD2	TRBV12-3/TRBV12-4	TRBJ2-5	TGTGCCAGCGCCTTAAGGTCTAGCGGGGAAGAGACCCAGTACTTC	CASALRSSGEETQYF
many	-	TRBV24-1	TRBJ2-3	TGTGCCACCAGTGATTCTGGAGATACGCAGTATTTT	CATSDSGDTQYF
-	TRBD2	TRBV5-1	TRBJ2-5	TGCGCCAGCAGCTTAGCACTAGCGGGGGCCCGGCAAGAGACCCAGTACTTC	CASSLALAGARQETQYF
many	TRBD1	TRBV6-6	TRBJ1-5	TGTGCCAGCACCCTCGGACAGGTCAATCAGCCCCAGCATTTT	CASTLGQVNQPQHF
many	-	TRBV28	TRBJ2-6	TGTGCCAGCAGTTCCCGTGGCTCTGGGGCCAACGTCCTGACTTTC	CASSSRGSGANVLTF
many	-	TRBV12-3/TRBV12-4	TRBJ2-7	TGTGCCAGCAGGCCCTTAGGGGTCTACGAGCAGTACTTC	CASRPLGVYEQYF
many	-	TRBV7-9	TRBJ1-2	TGTGCCAGCAGCCTGGTTAACTATGGCTACACCTTC	CASSLVNYGYTF
many	-	TRBV5-1	TRBJ2-7	TGCGCCAGCAGATCGCAGTCTTCGCAGAGCGAGCAGTACTTC	CASRSQSSQSEQYF
few	-	TRBV5-1	TRBJ2-7	TGCGCCAGCAGCTTCAGTGGGGGCGTCAACGAGCAGTACTTC	CASSFSGGVNEQYF
-	-	TRBV6-6	TRBJ2-7	TGTGCCGTTACGGCCCGCGGCGAGCAGTACTTC	CAVTARGEQYF
many	TRBD1	TRBV9	TRBJ2-5	TGTGCCAGCAGCAAGGGGACAGGGGGCGAAGAGACCCAGTACTTC	CASSKGTGGEETQYF
many	-	TRBV12-3/TRBV12-4	TRBJ1-4	TGTGCCAGCAAAGGGGCGGGGGCAACTAATGAAAAACTGTTTTTT	CASKGAGATNEKLFF
many	-	TRBV12-3/TRBV12-4	TRBJ2-1	TGTGCCAGCGGACCCTCTAGTGAGCAGTTCTTC	CASGPSSEQFF
many	TRBD1	TRBV10-3	TRBJ1-2	TGTGCCATCAGTGCGACATCGCAGGGGGCTGGAGGCTACACCTTC	CAISATSQGAGGYTF
-	-	TRBV20-1	TRBJ2-3	TGCAGTGCTAGAGTAAGGCAGGGGGAGGGAGATACGCAGTATTTT	CSARVRQGEGDTQYF